This is a list of T cell receptor beta chains from one sample in a study of blood T cells in healthy people across ages. TCRdb ran MiXCR on the 5' RACE reads and lists one entry per CDR3 protein. The table has 500,000 to 650,000 distinct CDR3 sequences, 25% to 35% seen once. These data also featured in a second study, about T cells of mothers and their children.

Sequenced sample: blood. The origin of the receptors is a boy aged 2-9 years in good health. CDR3s include the opening cysteine and the closing phenylalanine or tryptophan. The D gene is left open where the match is weak. The size entry is marked missing in some rows and otherwise reads once, few, many or a size class.

clone size	V gene	D gene	J gene	CDR3 protein	CDR3 DNA
few	TRBV27	-	TRBJ1-2	CASSFAGGAGYTF	TGTGCCAGCAGTTTTGCGGGGGGCGCTGGCTACACCTTC
-	TRBV12-3/TRBV12-4	-	TRBJ2-1	CASSPREPYNEQFF	TGTGCCAGCAGTCCCCGGGAGCCCTACAATGAGCAGTTCTTC
few	TRBV11-2	-	TRBJ1-1	CASSFESAVGTEAFF	TGTGCCAGCAGCTTTGAGAGCGCGGTGGGCACTGAAGCTTTCTTT
many	TRBV20-1	-	TRBJ2-7	CSARVGVYEQYF	TGCAGTGCTAGAGTTGGTGTTTACGAGCAGTACTTC
-	TRBV29-1	-	TRBJ2-5	CSVGLSYETQCF	TGCAGCGTTGGTCTCAGTTACGAGACCCAGTGCTTC
-	TRBV19	-	TRBJ2-4	CASTGVDRDIQYF	TGTGCCAGTACGGGGGTGGATCGGGACATTCAGTACTTC
few	TRBV2	-	TRBJ1-1	CASTPDPDGTEAFF	TGTGCCAGCACCCCGGACCCGGATGGCACTGAAGCTTTCTTT
few	TRBV20-1	TRBD2	TRBJ2-4	CSASGGLANIQYF	TGCAGTGCTAGCGGGGGACTAGCAAACATTCAGTACTTC
-	TRBV27	TRBD2	TRBJ2-1	CASSLASGAAWGEQFF	TGTGCCAGCAGTTTAGCCAGCGGGGCCGCTTGGGGTGAGCAGTTCTTC
-	TRBV5-1	-	TRBJ2-7	CASSLGGDTYEQYF	TGCGCCAGCAGCCTAGGGGGGGATACCTACGAGCAGTACTTC
-	TRBV29-1	-	TRBJ2-2	CSVKEPNTGELFF	TGCAGCGTGAAGGAACCGAACACCGGGGAGCTGTTTTTT
few	TRBV2	TRBD1	TRBJ1-4	CASMRDRNEKLFF	TGTGCCAGCATGCGGGACAGGAATGAAAAACTGTTTTTT
few	TRBV5-5	TRBD2	TRBJ2-3	CASTSTSGRRGTQYF	TGTGCCAGCACCTCGACTAGCGGGAGGAGGGGTACGCAGTATTTT
many	TRBV27	TRBD1	TRBJ2-5	CASSLFSGGETQYF	TGTGCCAGCAGTTTATTTTCAGGGGGAGAGACCCAGTACTTC
many	TRBV5-6	-	TRBJ1-2	CASSSTGDGYTF	TGTGCCAGCAGCTCGACAGGAGATGGCTACACCTTC
few	TRBV19	-	TRBJ2-1	CASSMGGRTMHNEQFF	TGTGCCAGTAGTATGGGCGGACGGACGATGCACAATGAGCAGTTCTTC
-	TRBV20-1	TRBD1	TRBJ1-1	CSARPLGTRGGLRNRGEAFF	TGCAGTGCTAGACCTTTGGGAACAAGAGGGGGCCTCCGCAATCGGGGTGAAGCTTTCTTT
-	TRBV5-1	-	TRBJ2-6	CASSLGPGQEISGANVLTF	TGCGCCAGCAGCTTAGGTCCTGGACAAGAGATCTCTGGGGCCAACGTCCTGACTTTC
-	TRBV15	-	TRBJ1-2	CATSRDGGYGYTF	TGTGCCACCAGCAGAGACGGGGGATATGGCTACACCTTC
-	TRBV7-2	TRBD1	TRBJ2-7	CASSLAGTGDRYEQYF	TGTGCCAGCAGCTTAGCGGGGACAGGGGATCGGTACGAGCAGTACTTC
-	TRBV29-1	-	TRBJ1-3	CSVEEDRSGNTIYF	TGCAGCGTTGAAGAGGATCGCTCTGGAAACACCATATATTTT
-	TRBV6-5	-	TRBJ1-2	CASSYGDGPYGYTF	TGTGCCAGCAGTTACGGGGACGGCCCCTATGGCTACACCTTC
few	TRBV6-2/TRBV6-3	TRBD2	TRBJ2-2	CASSHGLAGEFGELFF	TGTGCCAGCAGTCATGGACTAGCGGGAGAGTTCGGGGAGCTGTTTTTT
few	TRBV7-9	TRBD1	TRBJ2-1	CASSLFSGQAEQFF	TGTGCCAGCAGCTTATTTTCGGGACAGGCTGAGCAGTTCTTC
-	TRBV7-2	TRBD1	TRBJ2-1	CASSLPGQGRFEQFF	TGTGCCAGCAGTTTACCGGGACAGGGCCGATTTGAGCAGTTCTTC
few	TRBV20-1	-	TRBJ2-5	CSARDPGPRKETQYF	TGCAGTGCTAGAGATCCCGGACCCAGGAAGGAGACCCAGTACTTC
few	TRBV5-1	TRBD2	TRBJ2-7	CASSPASGGNYYEQYF	TGCGCCAGCAGCCCTGCTAGCGGGGGGAACTACTACGAGCAGTACTTC
-	TRBV29-1	-	TRBJ1-2	CSVGGTALGGYTF	TGCAGCGTGGGGGGGACGGCCCTGGGAGGCTACACCTTC
-	TRBV6-1	-	TRBJ2-1	CASSEGNRGGEQFF	TGTGCCAGCAGTGAAGGGAACAGGGGAGGTGAGCAGTTCTTC
few	TRBV7-2	-	TRBJ2-1	CASSLTPGLFNEQFF	TGTGCCAGCAGCTTAACTCCGGGACTCTTCAATGAGCAGTTCTTC
-	TRBV7-6	TRBD2	TRBJ2-1	CASSLAISGNDEQFF	TGTGCCAGCAGCTTAGCGATTAGCGGGAACGATGAGCAGTTCTTC
few	TRBV4-2	-	TRBJ2-2	CASASSITRDNTGELFF	TGTGCCAGCGCCTCGTCCATAACTAGGGATAACACCGGGGAGCTGTTTTTT
-	TRBV7-9	TRBD1	TRBJ2-2	CASSPRTGRAGELFF	TGTGCCAGCAGCCCCCGGACAGGGCGGGCCGGGGAGCTGTTTTTT
many	TRBV6-5	-	TRBJ2-3	CASSPGETTDTQYF	TGTGCCAGCAGCCCGGGCGAGACCACAGATACGCAGTATTTT
few	TRBV6-2/TRBV6-3	-	TRBJ2-5	CASSYSDRGTQYF	TGTGCCAGCAGTTACTCCGACCGGGGGACCCAGTACTTC
-	TRBV3-1	TRBD2	TRBJ2-5	CASSQETSGGTQYF	TGTGCCAGCAGCCAAGAAACTAGCGGGGGGACCCAGTACTTC
-	TRBV9	-	TRBJ2-2	CASSPFYMADTGELFF	TGTGCCAGCAGCCCCTTCTATATGGCAGACACCGGGGAGCTGTTTTTT
few	TRBV9	-	TRBJ1-2	CASSVGQGGNYGYTF	TGTGCCAGCAGCGTAGGTCAGGGAGGAAACTATGGCTACACCTTC
-	TRBV7-2	-	TRBJ1-1	CASSLNRAMNTEAFF	TGTGCCAGCAGCCTGAACAGGGCTATGAACACTGAAGCTTTCTTT